The 17 T cell receptor beta chains reported below all come from one sample, sequenced in a study of T-cell memory formation after mild COVID-19. TCRdb re-analysed the 5' RACE reads in MiXCR, keeping a single row per CDR3 protein. The data contain around 530,000 distinct CDR3 sequences, about a fifth of them seen just once; the ten biggest clones take up roughly 9.1%. The specimen sequenced was PBMCs or a T cell subset sorted from them (not recorded which). These receptors originate from an adult woman who had mild COVID-19 (a few samples of this study predate the infection). Cell type and time point are not known.

In its sample, this clonotype was seen a few times. V usage is TRBV11-2 and J usage is TRBJ2-1; D call uncertain. V lost 0 bases and J 6 bases, leaving 6 bases between the germline ends. The CDR3 length is 13 residues. Germline loops: CDR1 SGHAT, CDR2 FQNNGV. CDR3 sequence: CASSLEHVNEQFF. The CDR3 DNA is TGTGCCAGCAGCTTAGAACACGTCAATGAGCAGTTCTTC.

This clonotype turned up a few times. For the CDR3, the DNA is TGTGCCAGCAGCGCACTACCGCGGGGGGGCCTCAGTGGAACGCAGTATTTT. Its translation is CASSALPRGGLSGTQYF. V usage is TRBV9 and J usage is TRBJ2-3; 9 bases fit TRBD2. The CDR3 extends over 17 amino acids. Germline V gene data show CDR1 as SGDLS and CDR2 as YYNGEE. The V gene end was trimmed by 3 bases and the J gene end by 9 bases; junction bases not matched to a gene: 17.

This chain connects TRBV9 to TRBJ2-4; the D gene is possibly TRBD2 (5 bases). Trimming stripped 0 bases from V and 13 bases from J, with 11 bases between. This CDR3 contains 12 residues. Germline CDR1 reads SGDLS; CDR2 reads YYNGEE. As DNA, the CDR3 is TGTGCCAGCAGCGTAGAGCCGGGAACACAGTACTTC. Its translation is CASSVEPGTQYF.

This clonotype was counted a few times. The chain combines TRBV6-4 with TRBJ2-2; 10 bases map to TRBD1. Germline trimming cut 2 bases from V and 5 bases from J; bases unmatched to any gene: 5. This CDR3 comprises 16 residues. Germline V gives CDR1 MRHNA, CDR2 SNTAGT. This chain's CDR3 is CASSDADRGRTGELFF. The CDR3 DNA sequence: TGTGCCAGCAGTGACGCGGACAGGGGGAGGACCGGGGAGCTGTTTTTT.

In its sample, this clonotype was seen a few times. The chain combines TRBV2 with TRBJ2-1; D tentatively reads TRBD1 or TRBD2 (5 bases each). V lost 9 bases to trimming and J lost 6 bases, with 12 bases between them. CDR1 SNHLY and CDR2 FYNNEI come from the germline V gene. The CDR3 consists of 12 residues. The CDR3 spells CARGDQRNEQFF. For the CDR3, the DNA is TGTGCCAGGGGGGACCAGCGCAATGAGCAGTTCTTC.

This chain connects TRBV5-6 to TRBJ2-2; either TRBD1 or TRBD2 may supply D (6 bases each). CDR1 and CDR2 from the germline V gene are SGHDT and YYEEEE. This CDR3 has 14 amino acids. Between the trimmed V and J ends, which lost 7 bases and 5 bases, there was a span of 15 bases. In DNA form, the CDR3 reads TGTGCCAGCGCTACCTGGGGGGCAACCGGGGAGCTGTTTTTT. Residues: CASATWGATGELFF.

A few counts support this clonotype. This chain links TRBV19 with TRBJ1-6; D is uncertain. This CDR3 comprises 12 residues. Trimming left V 3 bases short and J 7 bases short, with 4 bases between. The V gene's germline CDR1 is LNHDA and CDR2 SQIVND (reference sequence). CDR3 DNA: TGTGCCAGTAGTATGGCCAATTCACCCCTCCACTTT. It codes for CASSMANSPLHF.

V is TRBV20-1 and J is TRBJ1-1, with 7 bases fitting TRBD1. With V trimmed by 6 bases and J by 11 bases, 6 bases remained unmatched. There are 10 residues in the CDR3. The germline V gene has CDR1 DFQATT and CDR2 SNEGSKA (reference sequence). CDR3 residues: CSAKDRTAFF. CDR3 bases: TGCAGTGCCAAGGACAGGACCGCTTTCTTT.

The genes are TRBV7-3 and TRBJ2-5, with a possible D match to TRBD2 (6 bases). The germline V and J ends were trimmed by 1 base and 5 bases, with 20 bases remaining between them. This CDR3 spans 17 amino acids. The germline V gene encodes CDR1 SGHTA and CDR2 FQGTGA. The CDR3 DNA is TGTGCCAGCAGCTTAAGAAGGCTAGCTGGGGGACTTGAGACCCAGTACTTC. Translated: CASSLRRLAGGLETQYF.

This clonotype was found many times. V and J are TRBV5-1 and TRBJ2-5; D may be TRBD1 or TRBD2 (5 bases each). Germline V gives CDR1 SGHRS, CDR2 YFSETQ. Trimming removed 3 bases from V and 1 base from J, with 16 bases in between. This CDR3 has 16 amino acids. The CDR3 DNA is TGCGCCAGCAGCTGGGGCCTTTTCGGGACCCAAGAGACCCAGTACTTC. It specifies CASSWGLFGTQETQYF.

The chain is built from TRBV2 and TRBJ2-1; tentatively, D is TRBD2 (6 bases). The V and J ends lost 5 bases and 7 bases respectively, with 12 bases between them. This CDR3 is 13 amino acids long. CDR1 SNHLY and CDR2 FYNNEI come from the germline V gene. CDR3 bases: TGTGCCAGCAGTCGCGGGGTTATAAATGAGCAGTTCTTC. Translating it yields CASSRGVINEQFF.

CDR3 in amino acids: CSARDLGSWWNGYTF. For the CDR3, the DNA is TGCAGTGCTAGAGATCTGGGCAGTTGGTGGAACGGCTACACCTTC. V and J are TRBV20-1 and TRBJ1-2; D unclear. Trimming took off 0 bases at V and 8 bases at J, with 19 bases between the two ends. CDR3 length: 15 residues. The V gene's germline CDR1 is DFQATT and CDR2 SNEGSKA (reference sequence).

This clonotype was counted only a few times. The J gene is TRBJ2-1, the V gene TRBV12-3 or TRBV12-4; D possibly corresponds to TRBD1 (5 bases). The germline V and J ends were trimmed by 2 bases and 4 bases, with 9 bases remaining between them. The CDR3 is made up of 14 amino acids. The DNA for the CDR3 is TGTGCCAGCAGTTTATGGTCAGGGTACAATGAGCAGTTCTTC. Translated: CASSLWSGYNEQFF.

The chain employs TRBV18 and TRBJ2-1, with TRBD1 as a possible D gene (5 bases). The CDR3 loop spans 11 amino acids. Per germline, CDR1 KGHSH and CDR2 LQKENI. V lost 1 base, J lost 13 bases, and 8 bases lay in between. CDR3 residues: CASSPQGPQFF. The CDR3 DNA is TGTGCCAGCTCACCACAGGGGCCCCAGTTCTTC.

V and J are TRBV19 and TRBJ2-2; a weak D match, TRBD1 (6 bases). Germline CDR1 is LNHDA and CDR2 is SQIVND (reference sequence). This CDR3 comprises 15 residues. Trimming removed 0 bases from V and 5 bases from J, with 10 bases in between. CDR3 in amino acids: CASSIEVRGTGELFF. The CDR3 coding sequence is TGTGCCAGTAGTATAGAAGTCAGGGGAACCGGGGAGCTGTTTTTT.

This clonotype was counted ten times or more. This chain joins TRBV6-1 and TRBJ1-2; TRBD1 might be the D (5 bases). From germline, CDR1 is MNHNS and CDR2 SASEGT. V was cut by 4 bases and J by 8 bases, with 14 bases left in between. The CDR3 is 13 amino acids. The CDR3, as DNA: TGTGCCAGCAGTGTGAGCAGGGTAGGAGGCTACACCTTC. It codes for CASSVSRVGGYTF.

The chain recombines TRBV18 with TRBJ2-1; TRBD1 aligns across 9 bases. This CDR3 is built from 16 residues. V was pared by 4 bases and J by 8 bases, with 12 bases of the junction left unmatched. The germline V gene has CDR1 KGHSH and CDR2 LQKENI. The CDR3 sequence: CASSRHDRGMADEQFF. The DNA for the CDR3 is TGTGCCAGCTCACGTCACGACAGGGGGATGGCGGATGAGCAGTTCTTC. The variable domain in full, with the rest retrieved from reference TRBV18 and TRBJ2-1, is NAGVMQNPRHLVRRRGQEARLRCSPMKGHSHVYWYRQLPEEGLKFMVYLQKENIIDESGMPKERFSAEFPKEGPSILRIQQVVRGDSAAYFCASSRHDRGMADEQFFGPGTRLTVL.